This T cell receptor (beta chain) was documented in a study of blood T cell repertoires in COVID-19. On the study more broadly: Collection of acute and convalescent COVID-19 samples took place in the United States, Italy and Spain. The analysed material was cDNA or gDNA that came from T cells, B-cell-depleted T cells, or PBMCs.

V shed 2 bases and J 13 bases; nucleotides not matched to a gene: 13. This CDR3 comprises 14 residues. Germline assignment: CDR1 MNHEY and CDR2 SVGAGI. Produced via immunoSEQ multiplex PCR; TCRdb's table is partial and in-frame only. This sample has under 150,000 clones, with approximately 83% found just once. Seattle's enrolled individuals joined amid active infection and were then monitored longitudinally. The origin of this receptor is a woman aged 60-75 years with COVID-19, enrolled during active disease. Sequencing used peripheral blood. The chain employs TRBV6-5 and TRBJ1-2, with 7 bases aligning to TRBD1. This chain's CDR3 is CASSYTGQVLRGTF. The CDR3 DNA reads as TGTGCCAGCAGTTACACCGGACAGGTCCTAAGAGGCACCTTC.